This is a list of T cell receptor beta chains from one sample in a study of Ad26.COV2.S vaccination and SARS-CoV-2 variants. Profiled with immunoSEQ multiplex PCR; TCRdb holds only in-frame clones, not every one. The sample includes a few hundred thousand clones, 75% to 95% seen only once; the top ten take more than 9%. The specimen was peripheral blood, collected in a trial of Ad26.COV2.S vaccine versus placebo. The origin of the receptors is a person aged 18 to 65 who received the Ad26.COV2.S COVID-19 vaccine or a placebo. CDR3s leave out the opening cysteine and the closing phenylalanine or tryptophan. Only part of the rows carry a size: once, few, many, or a class if the clone is expanded.

abundance	v_gene	CDR3aa
NA	TRBV27	ASSLLGIGSPLH
NA	TRBV19	ASSILQPNTEAF
NA	TRBV5-1	ASSLGQLEETQY
NA	TRBV5-6	ASSLGGHYEQY
NA	TRBV20-1	SASVAGGADTQY
NA	TRBV25-1	ASGFEGARGEQF
NA	TRBV4-1	ASSQETDQETQY
NA	TRBV28	ASSPGGGGRAILYEQY
NA	TRBV15	ATSRDSLSSGELF
NA	TRBV9	ASSVRREGDDTQY
NA	TRBV28	ASSFGGTSPYEQY
NA	TRBV7-2	ASSLDREASYEQY
NA	TRBV3-1/TRBV3-2	ASSQIHLDFSYEQY
once	TRBV7-6	ASSFSMATTGELF
NA	TRBV11-2	ASSLTDSNSPLH
NA	TRBV20-1	SASRGSRQF
NA	TRBV6-5	ASRSGSLTDTQY
NA	TRBV16	ASSPHTVLEAF
NA	TRBV6-5	ASSYGEMNTEAF
NA	TRBV4-3	ASSQELQSYEKLF